One and the same sample provided the 14 T cell receptor beta chains below, sequenced in a study of blood T cells in healthy people across ages. Together with a sample-barcoded 5' primer, a J-beta primer mix was included in a second PCR lasting roughly 6 to 12 cycles. TCRdb called the 5' RACE reads again in MiXCR, with one record for every CDR3 protein. Here the sample spans approximately 1.5 million distinct CDR3 sequences, almost 35% being singletons. Input material: blood. These TCRs come from a woman in her twenties or thirties in good health.

This clonotype turned up a few times. The V gene is TRBV10-3, the J gene TRBJ2-5; D is perhaps TRBD2 (6 bases). Trimming shortened V by 11 bases and J by 4 bases, and 20 bases separated the two germline ends. Germline CDR1 reads ENHRY; CDR2 reads SYGVKD. The CDR3 is 14 amino acids. The DNA of the CDR3 is TGTGCCCCCCGGGACCGCGGGGAAGGAGAGACCCAGTACTTC. Translating gives CAPRDRGEGETQYF.

The chain employs TRBV13 and TRBJ1-2; 9 nucleotides match TRBD1. Trimming removed 3 bases from V and 4 bases from J; junction bases left unmatched: 9. This CDR3 has 16 residues. The V gene's germline CDR1 is PRHDT and CDR2 FYEKMQ (reference sequence). Here the CDR3 reads CASSFNPGTGSYGYTF. In nucleotides, the CDR3 is TGTGCCAGCAGCTTCAATCCCGGGACAGGGAGCTATGGCTACACCTTC.

This clonotype has only a few counts. CDR3 sequence: CASSYTGGREQYF. The DNA of the CDR3 is TGTGCCAGCAGCTACACAGGGGGCAGAGAGCAGTACTTC. The V gene is TRBV7-8, the J gene TRBJ2-7; 9 bases map to TRBD1. CDR1 is SGHVS, CDR2 FQNEAQ, per germline. This CDR3 comprises 13 residues. Trimming at V came to 4 bases and at J to 7 bases, leaving 5 bases not matched to a gene.

This rearrangement joins TRBV6-2 or TRBV6-3 to TRBJ2-4; the D call may be TRBD1 or TRBD2 (6 bases each). The DNA end favors TRBJ2-7, so the J call may be wrong. Germline-derived CDR1 and CDR2 are MNHEY and SVGEGT. The CDR3 extends over 16 amino acids. CDR3 sequence (DNA): TGTGCCAGCAGTTACACGTCTTTCAAGGGGGGCTACGAGCAGTACTTC. Translation gives CASSYTSFKGGYEQYF.

The V call is TRBV20-1, the J call TRBJ2-1; the match to TRBD2 covers 10 bases. The CDR3 runs to 17 residues. The germline V gene encodes CDR1 DFQATT and CDR2 SNEGSKA (reference sequence). V dropped 4 bases and J dropped 1; count of bases not matched to a gene: 10. CDR3 nucleotides: TGCAGTGCTAATGGACTAGCGGAAGCTAGATCCTACAATGAGCAGTTCTTC. Encoded protein: CSANGLAEARSYNEQFF.

Comment on this clonotype: This clone may be a read error of a much larger clone one base away. The V and J genes are TRBV7-2 and TRBJ2-6; D unclear. This CDR3 is built from 15 residues. The V gene lost 1 base and the J gene lost 2 bases, with 6 bases spanning the gap. Germline loops: CDR1 SGHTA, CDR2 FQGNSA. CDR3 DNA: TGTGCCAGCAGCTTAGGGACGGCTGGGGCCAACGTCCTGACTTTC. This sequence encodes CASSLGTAGANVLTF.

The gene calls are TRBV27 and TRBJ2-5, with TRBD1 matching 9 bases. Unmatched junction bases numbered 3, after V lost 2 bases and J lost 2 bases. The CDR3 length is 15 residues. Germline values: CDR1 MNHEY, CDR2 SMNVEV (reference sequence). The DNA for the CDR3 is TGTGCCAGCAGTTTAACAGGGGGCAGGCAAGAGACCCAGTACTTC. It codes for CASSLTGGRQETQYF.

This clonotype was seen only a few times. The chain joins TRBV14 to TRBJ2-5, with D maybe TRBD2 (6 bases). Between the trimmed V and J ends, which lost 4 bases and 5 bases, there was a span of 14 bases. This CDR3 comprises 14 residues. Per germline, CDR1 SGHDN and CDR2 FVKESK. CDR3 region: CASSPGLKKETQYF. DNA for the CDR3: TGTGCCAGCAGCCCCGGACTAAAGAAGGAGACCCAGTACTTC. The whole variable domain, filled in from reference TRBV14 and TRBJ2-5, reads EAGVTQFPSHSVIEKGQTVTLRCDPISGHDNLYWYRRVMGKEIKFLLHFVKESKQDESGMPNNRFLAERTGGTYSTLKVQPAELEDSGVYFCASSPGLKKETQYFGPGTRLLVL.

The chain combines TRBV9 with TRBJ2-7, with D perhaps given as TRBD1 or TRBD2 (6 bases each). The V end was cut by 1 base, the J end by 3 bases, with 17 bases between. Germline CDR1 and CDR2: SGDLS and YYNGEE. The CDR3 extends over 16 amino acids. The CDR3, as DNA: TGTGCCAGCAGCGTATATCCGACGGGGGCCGTCTACGAGCAGTACTTC. This gives the protein CASSVYPTGAVYEQYF.

This chain joins TRBV5-1 and TRBJ2-7; 13 bases agree with TRBD2. Germline CDR1 and CDR2: SGHRS and YFSETQ. After removal of 3 bases from V and 4 bases from J, the junction contained 10 bases not matched to a gene. This CDR3 has 17 residues. CDR3 bases: TGCGCCAGCAGCTCCGCGGGGACTAGCGGGAAAGGTTACGAGCAGTACTTC. Protein sequence: CASSSAGTSGKGYEQYF.

This clonotype was counted between two and nine times. V and J are TRBV6-2 or TRBV6-3 and TRBJ2-7; D unclear. The CDR3 length is 11 residues. V dropped 8 bases and J dropped 1 base, with 6 bases sitting between them. Looked up from germline, CDR1 is MNHEY and CDR2 is SVGEGT. CDR3 coding DNA: TGTGCCAGCGCAGAATCCTACGAGCAGTACTTC. Translation: CASAESYEQYF.

This clonotype was observed once. This chain connects TRBV7-9 to TRBJ2-1, with D possibly being TRBD1 or TRBD2 (5 bases each). Trimming removed 5 bases at V and 12 bases at J, with 20 bases between. CDR1 SEHNR and CDR2 FQNEAQ come from the germline V gene (reference sequence). CDR3 length: 14 amino acids. The DNA for the CDR3 is TGTGCCAGCAGCAGGTCCGGGACCGTGGATGGGCAGTTCTTC. Translation gives CASSRSGTVDGQFF.

This clonotype has just a few counts. This chain's CDR3 is CASSYSRDRGIQYF. CDR3 DNA sequence: TGTGCCAGCAGTTACTCGCGGGACAGGGGCATTCAGTACTTC. The J gene is TRBJ2-4, the V gene TRBV6-5; 10 bases fit TRBD1. CDR3 length: 14 residues. Looked up from germline, CDR1 is MNHEY and CDR2 is SVGAGI. V lost 0 bases to trimming and J lost 9 bases; unmatched junction nucleotides: 2.

This clonotype occurred a few times. The gene calls are TRBV20-1 and TRBJ1-2, with TRBD1 matching over 9 bases. The CDR3 consists of 14 residues. Looked up from germline, CDR1 is DFQATT and CDR2 is SNEGSKA (reference sequence). Germline trimming cut 6 bases from V and 6 bases from J; bases unmatched to any gene: 11. In DNA, the CDR3 is TGCAGTGCGTGGGACAGGGCATCCTCTCATGGCTACACCTTC. This sequence encodes CSAWDRASSHGYTF.